This passage covers 29 T cell receptor beta chains from one sample sequenced in a study of T cell responses to AZD1222 COVID-19 vaccine. Profiled with immunoSEQ multiplex PCR; TCRdb holds only in-frame clones, not every one. The top ten hold 17% of the sample, which has tens of thousands of clones, roughly 90% seen once. The specimen comprised peripheral blood, sampled on day 0 of AZD1222 vaccination. These receptor sequences come from an adult in good health.

The chain uses TRBV6-2 or TRBV6-3 and TRBJ1-5; D unclear. This CDR3 contains 15 residues. V shed 2 bases and J shed 4 bases, with 12 bases lying between them. Germline CDR1 is MNHEY and CDR2 is SVGEGT. The CDR3 DNA reads as TGTGCCAGCAGTTACCGGCCCGGGCGGAATCAGCCCCAGCATTTT. This sequence encodes CASSYRPGRNQPQHF.

The V and J genes are TRBV11-2 and TRBJ1-1; TRBD1 is a possible D gene (5 bases). The CDR3 contains 13 residues. Germline V gene sequence: CDR1 SGHAT, CDR2 FQNNGV. Trimming cost V 6 bases and J 0 bases, with 8 bases left between them. This CDR3 reads CASRIQVNTEAFF. As DNA, the CDR3 is TGTGCCAGCAGGATACAGGTGAACACTGAAGCTTTCTTT.

V gene TRBV11-3 combines with J gene TRBJ2-3, with TRBD1 as a possible D gene (6 bases). Germline CDR1 SGHNT, CDR2 YENEEA. The CDR3 spans 17 residues. Trimming took off 1 base at V and 6 bases at J, with 20 bases between the two ends. The CDR3 coding sequence is TGTGCCAGCAGCTTAGTGCGACAGGACACCGCGGTGGATACGCAGTATTTT. Translation gives CASSLVRQDTAVDTQYF.

The chain joins TRBV6-5 to TRBJ2-1, with 7 bases fitting TRBD1. The trim removed 2 bases at V and 0 bases at J, leaving 1 base unmatched. CDR3 size: 15 residues. Germline CDR1 and CDR2: MNHEY and SVGAGI. The CDR3 sequence: CASSYGTASYNEQFF. DNA for the CDR3: TGTGCCAGCAGTTACGGGACAGCCTCCTACAATGAGCAGTTCTTC.

The rearrangement joins TRBV5-5 to TRBJ2-4, with D possibly TRBD1 on 6 matching bases. Looked up from germline, CDR1 is SGHKS and CDR2 is YYEKEE (reference sequence). This CDR3 contains 14 residues. Trimming took 7 bases from V and 1 from J, leaving 12 bases between them. CDR3 protein: CASDSQGAKNIQYF. In nucleotides, the CDR3 is TGTGCCAGCGACTCACAGGGTGCCAAAAACATTCAGTACTTC.

The chain couples TRBV10-3 to TRBJ1-2, with D perhaps TRBD1 (5 bases). Germline CDR1 reads ENHRY; CDR2 reads SYGVKD. CDR3 length equals 15 residues. The V and J ends lost 3 bases and 4 bases respectively, with 15 bases between them. CDR3 sequence reads: CAISEGDGPSYGYTF. Written as DNA, the CDR3 is TGTGCCATCAGTGAAGGGGACGGACCGTCCTATGGCTACACCTTC.

This clone was recorded a few times. V is TRBV15 and J is TRBJ1-2; a weak D match, TRBD1 (6 bases). Germline V gene lookup returns CDR1 LNHNV and CDR2 YYDKDF (reference sequence). The CDR3 covers 14 residues. V lost 0 bases to trimming and J lost 5 bases, with 10 bases between them. The CDR3 sequence is CATSREQGGYGYTF. For the CDR3, the DNA is TGTGCCACCAGCAGAGAACAGGGAGGGTATGGCTACACCTTC. The full variable domain, with the rest looked up from reference TRBV15 and TRBJ1-2, is DAMVIQNPRYQVTQFGKPVTLSCSQTLNHNVMYWYQQKSSQAPKLLFHYYDKDFNNEADTPDNFQSRRPNTSFCFLDIRSPGLGDTAMYLCATSREQGGYGYTFGSGTRLTVV.

This sequence joins TRBV30 and TRBJ1-5, with no clear D. From germline, CDR1 is GTSNPN and CDR2 SVGIG (reference sequence). Trimming took 2 bases from V and 2 from J, leaving 7 bases between them. The CDR3 is 13 amino acids. CDR3 protein: CAWSYRGNQPQHF. DNA for the CDR3: TGTGCCTGGAGTTATCGGGGCAATCAGCCCCAGCATTTT. The variable domain in full, with the rest retrieved from reference TRBV30 and TRBJ1-5, is SQTIHQWPATLVQPVGSPLSLECTVEGTSNPNLYWYRQAAGRGLQLLFYSVGIGQISSEVPQNLSASRPQDRQFILSSKKLLLSDSGFYLCAWSYRGNQPQHFGDGTRLSIL.

The V gene is TRBV18, the J gene TRBJ2-3; D unclear. Between the trimmed V and J ends, which lost 3 bases and 2 bases, there was a span of 6 bases. Germline V gene lookup returns CDR1 KGHSH and CDR2 LQKENI. CDR3 length: 13 residues. CDR3 sequence: CASSPPITDTQYF. The CDR3 bases are TGTGCCAGCTCACCGCCAATCACAGATACGCAGTATTTT.

The chain carries TRBV6-2 or TRBV6-3 and TRBJ1-6, with 8 bases identical to TRBD1. Germline values: CDR1 MNHEY, CDR2 SVGEGT. The CDR3 totals 15 residues. Losses at the gene ends were 5 bases for V and 7 bases for J; bases not matched to a gene: 7. The CDR3 spells CASSGLTGANSPLHF. DNA of the CDR3: TGTGCCAGCAGTGGACTGACAGGGGCGAATTCACCCCTCCACTTT.

The chain employs TRBV19 and TRBJ1-4; 9 bases agree with TRBD1. V lost 5 bases, J lost 5 bases, and 6 bases stayed unmatched. Germline CDR1 is LNHDA and CDR2 is SQIVND (reference sequence). This CDR3 contains 15 residues. CDR3 DNA sequence: TGTGCCAGTAGTCTAATCGGGACAGGGAATGAAAAACTGTTTTTT. Protein sequence: CASSLIGTGNEKLFF.

In this sample, this clone turned up a few times. The chain's CDR3 is CAWRKYVGKETQYF. CDR3 DNA: TGTGCCTGGAGGAAATATGTAGGGAAAGAGACCCAGTACTTC. The chain combines TRBV30 with TRBJ2-5; D is ambiguous. Germline loops: CDR1 GTSNPN, CDR2 SVGIG (reference sequence). This CDR3 comprises 14 residues. V lost 3 bases and J lost 3, with 14 bases in between.

The chain combines TRBV6-1 with TRBJ1-5; D remains unclear. This CDR3 has 13 amino acids. CDR1 and CDR2 (germline): MNHNS, SASEGT. V was cut by 0 bases and J by 3 bases, with 3 bases left in between. The CDR3 DNA reads as TGTGCCAGCAGTGAAGCACTCAATCAGCCCCAGCATTTT. Translated: CASSEALNQPQHF.

The chain has TRBV5-8 and TRBJ2-7, with D perhaps assigned TRBD1 or TRBD2 (6 bases each). Germline loops: CDR1 SGHTS, CDR2 YDEGEE. The CDR3 is made up of 17 amino acids. The V end lost 0 bases, the J end lost 6 bases, and 22 bases lay between the germline ends. The CDR3 reads CASSLVRWAGEAFEQYF. The CDR3 bases are TGTGCCAGCAGCTTGGTGAGGTGGGCAGGGGAGGCATTCGAGCAGTACTTC.

The chain couples TRBV27 to TRBJ2-3; 12 bases map to TRBD2. V lost 4 bases to trimming and J lost 5 bases; unmatched junction nucleotides: 7. CDR1 MNHEY and CDR2 SMNVEV come from the germline V gene (reference sequence). This CDR3 comprises 16 residues. CDR3 loop: CASSSNGLAGLDTQYF. Here the CDR3 DNA reads TGTGCCAGCAGTTCAAACGGACTAGCGGGGCTAGATACGCAGTATTTT.

The table lists this clone with a few counts. The rearrangement joins TRBV4-1 to TRBJ2-5; possibly TRBD2 for D (6 bases). In germline, CDR1 is MGHRA, CDR2 YSYEKL. The CDR3 totals 15 residues. Trimming shortened V by 0 bases and J by 5 bases, and 13 bases separated the two germline ends. The CDR3 protein is CASSQDRGEVETQYF. The DNA for the CDR3 is TGCGCCAGCAGCCAAGATCGCGGGGAAGTGGAGACCCAGTACTTC.

The chain has TRBV12-3 or TRBV12-4 and TRBJ1-3, with D hard to call. Between the trimmed V and J ends, which lost 6 bases and 1 base, there was a span of 7 bases. This CDR3 spans 13 amino acids. The DNA for the CDR3 is TGTGCCAGCAGCCTGACGTCTGGAAACACCATATATTTT. It codes for CASSLTSGNTIYF.

The V call is TRBV7-2, the J call TRBJ2-7; 11 bases are shared with TRBD2. CDR3 length: 15 amino acids. The ends lost 5 bases at V and 5 bases at J; junction bases unmatched: 8. Looked up from germline, CDR1 is SGHTA and CDR2 is FQGNSA. The CDR3 loop is CASSLGTSGGDEQYF. CDR3 in DNA: TGTGCCAGCAGCCTCGGGACTAGCGGAGGGGACGAGCAGTACTTC.

This chain links TRBV30 with TRBJ2-3; 8 nucleotides agree with TRBD2. The CDR3 is made up of 14 amino acids. The V gene's germline CDR1 is GTSNPN and CDR2 SVGIG (reference sequence). The J segment lost 6 bases and the V segment lost 0 bases, leaving 5 bases of the junction unmatched. CDR3 sequence: CAWSVHSGTDTQYF. For the CDR3, the DNA is TGTGCCTGGAGTGTACATAGCGGGACGGATACGCAGTATTTT.

This clone was found a few times. The chain employs TRBV13 and TRBJ1-5; 7 bases are a match to TRBD1. The length of the CDR3 is 14 residues. Trimming took 0 bases from V and 7 from J; bases not matched to a gene: 3. The germline CDR1 and CDR2 sequences are PRHDT and FYEKMQ (reference sequence). The chain's CDR3 is CASSLGAGGQPQHF. The CDR3 bases are TGTGCCAGCAGCTTAGGGGCAGGGGGACAGCCCCAGCATTTT.

The chain combines TRBV6-5 with TRBJ1-1; D call uncertain. Trimming took off 10 bases at V and 3 bases at J, with 9 bases between the two ends. The CDR3 runs 11 residues. Germline V gene sequence: CDR1 MNHEY, CDR2 SVGAGI. CDR3 protein: CATHADTEAFF. Written as DNA, the CDR3 is TGTGCCACCCACGCGGACACTGAAGCTTTCTTT.

DNA of the CDR3: TGTGCCAGCAGTTACGGGAGGGCCACAGATACGCAGTATTTT. Amino acids: CASSYGRATDTQYF. This chain uses TRBV6-2 or TRBV6-3 with TRBJ2-3; 7 bases match TRBD2. The CDR3 length is 14 residues. Losses at the gene ends were 2 bases for V and 2 bases for J; bases not matched to a gene: 1. Germline CDR1 is MNHEY and CDR2 is SVGEGT.

The chain recombines TRBV7-8 with TRBJ2-1, with D perhaps being TRBD1 or TRBD2 (5 bases each). Germline V gives CDR1 SGHVS, CDR2 FQNEAQ. This CDR3 contains 16 residues. V lost 1 base and J lost 0, with 10 bases in between. CDR3 in amino acids: CASSLGSGASYNEQFF. In DNA, the CDR3 is TGTGCCAGCAGCTTAGGGTCCGGGGCCTCCTACAATGAGCAGTTCTTC. Using reference TRBV7-8 and TRBJ2-1 for the parts outside the CDR3, the full variable domain is GAGVSQSPRYKVAKRGQDVALRCDPISGHVSLFWYQQALGQGPEFLTYFQNEAQLDKSGLPSDRFFAERPEGSVSTLKIQRTQQEDSAVYLCASSLGSGASYNEQFFGPGTRLTVL.

The V gene is TRBV11-2, the J gene TRBJ1-4; D remains unclear. Germline-derived CDR1 and CDR2 are SGHAT and FQNNGV. V gave up 4 bases and J gave up 0 bases, with 6 bases separating them. The CDR3 spans 14 residues. CDR3 nucleotide sequence: TGTGCCAGCAGCTCGTATGCAACTAATGAAAAACTGTTTTTT. As protein: CASSSYATNEKLFF. Full variable domain (outside the CDR3, taken from reference TRBV11-2 and TRBJ1-4): EAGVAQSPRYKIIEKRQSVAFWCNPISGHATLYWYQQILGQGPKLLIQFQNNGVVDDSQLPKDRFSAERLKGVDSTLKIQPAKLEDSAVYLCASSSYATNEKLFFGSGTQLSVL.

The chain recombines TRBV9 with TRBJ2-3; D gene ambiguous. This CDR3 contains 13 residues. The germline gives CDR1 SGDLS, CDR2 YYNGEE. V was cut by 0 bases and J by 3 bases, with 5 bases left in between. CDR3 amino acids: CASSVAGTDTQYF. The CDR3 DNA is TGTGCCAGCAGCGTAGCCGGGACAGATACGCAGTATTTT.

The chain is built from TRBV30 and TRBJ2-7; D is uncertain. There are 11 residues in the CDR3. V was cut by 2 bases and J by 0 bases, with 2 bases left in between. Looked up from germline, CDR1 is GTSNPN and CDR2 is SVGIG (reference sequence). As DNA, the CDR3 is TGTGCCTGGAGTCACTCCTACGAGCAGTACTTC. Its protein product is CAWSHSYEQYF.

The rearrangement links TRBV27 to TRBJ1-6, with D perhaps TRBD1 (5 bases). This CDR3 contains 18 residues. Germline V gives CDR1 MNHEY, CDR2 SMNVEV (reference sequence). Trimming left V 0 bases short and J 0 bases short, with 12 bases between. CDR3 DNA: TGTGCCAGCAGTTTATCGGCGGCAGGGACCTCCTATAATTCACCCCTCCACTTT. Translation gives CASSLSAAGTSYNSPLHF.

V gene TRBV27 combines with J gene TRBJ1-6; D gene unclear. The CDR3 runs to 16 residues. Trimming left V 3 bases short and J 1 base short, with 10 bases between. The germline V gene encodes CDR1 MNHEY and CDR2 SMNVEV (reference sequence). The CDR3 DNA follows: TGTGCCAGCAGTTTGGAGTTTCCTTCCTATAATTCACCCCTCCACTTT. Amino acids: CASSLEFPSYNSPLHF.

This rearrangement joins TRBV18 to TRBJ1-2, with 11 bases lining up with TRBD1. The ends lost 3 bases at V and 8 bases at J; junction bases unmatched: 11. The germline V gene encodes CDR1 KGHSH and CDR2 LQKENI. The CDR3 extends over 16 amino acids. The CDR3 reads CASSPQPGQGAGGYTF. The CDR3 nucleotides are TGTGCCAGCTCACCCCAACCTGGACAGGGGGCTGGAGGCTACACCTTC.